This T cell receptor beta chain was observed in a study of CD8+CD57+ T cells in acquired aplastic anemia. Study at large: The average read count for CD4+ cells in healthy donors was some 11 million. Study outcomes and limitations: Some 31 CD8+ CDR3 sequences were shared between patients and controls. Researchers reported that CD8+ Simpson's diversity was not significantly different in patients versus controls.

It was genomic DNA that served as the template for profiling TCR beta VDJ and CDR3. TCRdb re-called the reads through MiXCR, storing one row per CDR3 protein. The sample records under 250,000 distinct CDR3 sequences, approximately 35% being singletons. Germline V gene sequence: CDR1 SGHTA, CDR2 FQGTGA. V lost 3 bases, J lost 6 bases, and 4 bases stayed unmatched. The CDR3 contains 14 residues. At least ten counts were recorded for this clonotype. Its target is not known. The receptor was derived from a human donor in good health, serving as a control. The chain employs TRBV7-3 and TRBJ2-3; 9 bases are shared with TRBD1. Sequenced input: sorted CD4+, CD8+, or CD8+CD57+ T cells (not recorded which) from PBMCs. The chain's CDR3 is CASSLTGGGDTQYF. In DNA form, the CDR3 reads TGTGCCAGCAGCTTGACAGGGGGGGGGGATACGCAGTATTTT. Full variable domain (outside the CDR3, taken from reference TRBV7-3 and TRBJ2-3): GAGVSQTPSNKVTEKGKYVELRCDPISGHTALYWYRQSLGQGPEFLIYFQGTGAADDSGLPNDRFFAVRPEGSVSTLKIQRTERGDSAVYLCASSLTGGGDTQYFGPGTRLTVL.